This passage covers 32 T cell receptor beta chains from one sample sequenced in a study of blood T cells in healthy people across ages (dated by TCRdb to between 2015 and 2017). The library relied on 5' RACE. This sample was sequenced with an Illumina HiSeq 2500. A second PCR of roughly 6 to 11 cycles was performed with a sample-barcoded 5' primer and a J-beta primer mix. TCRdb redid the processing of the public reads, applying fastp at Q25 and MiXCR, and retained in-frame beta chains. Each entry merges the rows of one CDR3 protein and shows their most common DNA and genes. The sample table holds 800,000 to 950,000 distinct CDR3 sequences, of which about 44% were seen once. About an eighth of the sample lies in the top ten. The specimen sequenced was blood. These receptor sequences come from a man younger than 40 in good health.

This clonotype occurred a few times. V is TRBV6-5 and J is TRBJ2-7, with D unclear. From germline, CDR1 is MNHEY and CDR2 SVGAGI. Trimming pared 0 bases from V and 6 bases from J, leaving 21 bases between. This CDR3 is 17 amino acids long. The CDR3: CASSYSALGLPQSEQYF. The CDR3 bases are TGTGCCAGCAGTTACTCGGCCCTGGGTCTCCCTCAATCCGAGCAGTACTTC.

The chain recombines TRBV3-1 with TRBJ2-1; 9 bases fit TRBD2. In germline, CDR1 is LGHDT, CDR2 YNNKEL (reference sequence). The CDR3 consists of 15 residues. The V segment lost 1 base and the J segment 2 bases; nucleotides outside the gene matches: 0. The CDR3 region has the DNA TGTGCCAGCAGCCAAGGACTAGCGGCCTACAATGAGCAGTTCTTC. It yields the protein CASSQGLAAYNEQFF.

V and J are TRBV6-5 and TRBJ2-3; TRBD2 matches 9 bases. The CDR3 loop spans 11 amino acids. The ends lost 5 bases at V and 12 bases at J; junction bases unmatched: 3. Germline lookup yields CDR1 MNHEY and CDR2 SVGAGI. This CDR3 is CASSRGTSQYF. The CDR3 coding sequence is TGTGCCAGCAGTAGGGGGACTAGCCAGTATTTT.

This clonotype has a count of ten or more. The rearrangement joins TRBV4-1 to TRBJ2-1; 8 bases are shared with TRBD2. Trimming removed 1 base from V and 0 bases from J; junction bases left unmatched: 2. This CDR3 comprises 16 residues. Germline-derived CDR1 and CDR2 are MGHRA and YSYEKL. The CDR3 bases are TGCGCCAGCAGCCAAGTTGCGGGGGGCTCCTACAATGAGCAGTTCTTC. This translates into CASSQVAGGSYNEQFF.

This clonotype was recorded a few times. The genes are TRBV7-9 and TRBJ2-4, with TRBD1 identical over 8 bases. The DNA end lines up better with TRBJ2-7; the J call may be wrong. The CDR3 is 16 residues long. Germline values: CDR1 SEHNR, CDR2 FQNEAQ (reference sequence). CDR3 loop: CASSPLPGQVFHEQYF. In DNA, the CDR3 is TGTGCCAGCAGCCCCCTCCCGGGACAGGTCTTCCACGAGCAGTACTTC.

This rearrangement joins TRBV20-1 to TRBJ2-1, with a possible D match to TRBD2 (6 bases). The length of the CDR3 is 14 residues. V was trimmed by 3 bases and J by 3 bases, leaving 12 bases between them. Looked up from germline, CDR1 is DFQATT and CDR2 is SNEGSKA (reference sequence). The CDR3 nucleotides read TGCAGTGCTAGCCTCGGCGGGAACTACAATGAGCAGTTCTTC. Protein sequence: CSASLGGNYNEQFF.

The V call is TRBV7-6, the J call TRBJ1-2; possibly TRBD1 for D (5 bases). This CDR3 comprises 14 residues. The V end lost 4 bases, the J end lost 5 bases, and 14 bases lay between the germline ends. Per germline, CDR1 SGHVS and CDR2 FNYEAQ. Written as DNA, the CDR3 is TGTGCCAGCAGCTCCTTAGCAGGGCCATATGGCTACACCTTC. It encodes CASSSLAGPYGYTF.

Regarding this clonotype: At one end, the junction sequence differs from germline, possibly due to a read error. CDR3 loop: CVSSPWTESSYEQYF. CDR3 DNA sequence: TGTGTCAGCAGTCCATGGACTGAGAGCTCCTACGAGCAGTACTTC. The chain uses TRBV7-8 and TRBJ2-7, with a weak D call TRBD2 (5 bases). The CDR3 totals 15 residues. Germline assignment: CDR1 SGHVS and CDR2 FQNEAQ.

This clonotype appeared a single time. The V and J genes are TRBV7-2 and TRBJ1-4; 7 nucleotides match TRBD1. Per the germline V gene, CDR1 is SGHTA and CDR2 is FQGNSA. This CDR3 is 16 amino acids long. Trimming removed 1 base from V and 10 bases from J; junction bases left unmatched: 12. CDR3 DNA sequence: TGTGCCAGCAGCTTAGGGTACGAGACAGGGCCGGGAAAACTGTTTTTT. It yields the protein CASSLGYETGPGKLFF.

The chain recombines TRBV24-1 with TRBJ2-5; D gene uncertain. The J call may be in error: the DNA end matches TRBJ2-7 better. This CDR3 region has 11 residues. CDR1 is KGHDR and CDR2 is SFDVKD in the germline V gene. In nucleotides, the CDR3 is TGTGCCACCAGTTCAGACTACGAGCAGTACTTC. Translation gives CATSSDYEQYF.

V gene TRBV6-6 combines with J gene TRBJ2-3; D ambiguous. Germline values: CDR1 MNHNY, CDR2 SVGAGI (reference sequence). The CDR3 is 17 residues long. V gave up 2 bases and J gave up 2 bases, with 17 bases separating them. The CDR3 bases are TGTGCCAGCAGTTACGGTGGCGGCGGCACGAACACAGATACGCAGTATTTT. This codes for CASSYGGGGTNTDTQYF.

The DNA of the CDR3 is TGCAGTGCTAGAGTTGGTAACGAGAACACTGAAGCTTTCTTT. The encoded protein is CSARVGNENTEAFF. The chain recombines TRBV20-1 with TRBJ1-1; D is ambiguous. Deletions cut 1 base from V and 1 base from J, with 10 bases between. The length of the CDR3 is 14 residues. CDR1 and CDR2 from the germline V gene are DFQATT and SNEGSKA (reference sequence).

The chain recombines TRBV7-2 with TRBJ1-5; TRBD1 agrees at 7 bases. The CDR3 is made up of 13 amino acids. The V and J ends lost 5 bases and 8 bases, in that order; junction bases with no gene match: 6. Germline loops: CDR1 SGHTA, CDR2 FQGNSA. CDR3 amino acids: CASSLRGMEPQHF. Written as DNA, the CDR3 is TGTGCCAGCAGCCTCAGGGGGATGGAGCCCCAGCATTTT. The complete variable domain, with remaining parts taken from reference TRBV7-2 and TRBJ1-5, reads GAGVSQSPSNKVTEKGKDVELRCDPISGHTALYWYRQSLGQGLEFLIYFQGNSAPDKSGLPSDRFSAERTGGSVSTLTIQRTQQEDSAVYLCASSLRGMEPQHFGDGTRLSIL.

The count of this clonotype is one. The chain has TRBV12-3 or TRBV12-4 and TRBJ1-1, with TRBD1 identical over 7 bases. The junction had 10 bases not matched to a gene; V was cut back by 5 bases and J by 1 base. This CDR3 region has 16 residues. The CDR3 coding sequence is TGTGCCAGCAGTCTCGGACAGGCAAGGACGAACACTGAAGCTTTCTTT. This translates into CASSLGQARTNTEAFF.

The genes are TRBV6-1 and TRBJ1-2, with 7 bases lining up with TRBD1. With 4 bases clipped from V and 8 bases from J, the junction kept 10 bases outside the gene matches. CDR3 size: 14 residues. Germline CDR1 MNHNS, CDR2 SASEGT. The DNA for the CDR3 is TGTGCCAGCAGTGTAACCAGGGGGACGGGAGGCTACACCTTC. Translating it yields CASSVTRGTGGYTF.

This chain links TRBV20-1 with TRBJ2-3; D uncertain. This CDR3 is built from 15 residues. The germline V gene encodes CDR1 DFQATT and CDR2 SNEGSKA (reference sequence). This CDR3 reads CSFGRWGISTDTQYF. The CDR3 region has the DNA TGCAGCTTTGGACGGTGGGGTATCAGCACAGATACGCAGTATTTT.

The chain couples TRBV21-1 to TRBJ1-2; the table calls TRBD1, which could not be checked here. TRBV21-1 is an annotated pseudogene. This CDR3 has 14 amino acids. CDR3 region: CASSIPGFGYGYTF. CDR3 DNA sequence: TGTGCCAGCAGCATCCCAGGGTTTGGGTATGGCTACACCTTC.

This sequence joins TRBV9 and TRBJ2-3, with TRBD1 as a possible D gene (6 bases). This CDR3 spans 15 amino acids. V lost 7 bases and J 8 bases, leaving 23 bases between the germline ends. The germline V gene has CDR1 SGDLS and CDR2 YYNGEE. Here the CDR3 DNA reads TGTGCCAGCGGCGAGTCAGGGGACCCACTGGGTACGCAGTATTTT. This encodes CASGESGDPLGTQYF.

J is TRBJ2-1 and V is TRBV24-1; TRBD2 matches at 7 bases. The junction had 14 bases not matched to a gene; V was cut back by 7 bases and J by 12 bases. Looked up from germline, CDR1 is KGHDR and CDR2 is SFDVKD. The CDR3 runs to 14 residues. The CDR3 sequence: CATSQRGGFHGQFF. In nucleotides, the CDR3 is TGTGCCACCAGCCAAAGGGGAGGGTTCCATGGGCAGTTCTTC.

A few counts support this clonotype. The chain uses TRBV9 and TRBJ1-1; tentatively, D is TRBD1 (5 bases). This CDR3 is 15 amino acids long. The germline CDR1 and CDR2 sequences are SGDLS and YYNGEE. Deletions cut 0 bases from V and 1 base from J, with 10 bases between. The CDR3 coding sequence is TGTGCCAGCAGCGTAGGGGCAGGGACGAACACTGAAGCTTTCTTT. It is translated as CASSVGAGTNTEAFF.

The V call is TRBV14, the J call TRBJ1-6; D is uncertain. Looked up from germline, CDR1 is SGHDN and CDR2 is FVKESK. The V end was cut by 0 bases, the J end by 8 bases, with 8 bases between. The CDR3 is made up of 14 amino acids. The CDR3 region is CASSQEATYSPLHF. The CDR3 DNA sequence: TGTGCCAGCAGCCAAGAAGCCACGTATTCACCCCTCCACTTT.

This clonotype was counted only a few times. The chain combines TRBV18 with TRBJ2-5; D is ambiguous. Trimming pared 3 bases from V and 9 bases from J, leaving 8 bases between. The CDR3 loop spans 11 amino acids. Germline V gene sequence: CDR1 KGHSH, CDR2 LQKENI. The CDR3 loop is CASSPSNAQYF. In DNA, the CDR3 is TGTGCCAGCTCACCTTCGAACGCCCAGTACTTC.

This clonotype was picked up a small number of times. The chain is built from TRBV12-3 or TRBV12-4 and TRBJ2-7, with D maybe TRBD1 (6 bases). Trimming took 6 bases from V and 6 from J, leaving 15 bases between them. The CDR3 extends over 13 amino acids. The CDR3 DNA is TGTGCCAGCAGCCAGGGCGCAGGGGCCGAGCAGTACTTC. Protein product: CASSQGAGAEQYF.

This clonotype was detected only a few times. The chain couples TRBV6-5 to TRBJ2-1, with a possible D match to TRBD1 (6 bases). Trimming took 6 bases from V and 1 from J, leaving 13 bases between them. Germline V gene data show CDR1 as MNHEY and CDR2 as SVGAGI. This CDR3 is 15 amino acids long. As DNA, the CDR3 is TGTGCCAGCAGACTTACGAGGGGGTCCTACAATGAGCAGTTCTTC. Protein sequence: CASRLTRGSYNEQFF.

The V and J genes are TRBV6-6 and TRBJ2-7; no definite D call. The length of the CDR3 is 12 residues. Trimming left V 0 bases short and J 6 bases short, with 6 bases between. Per the germline V gene, CDR1 is MNHNY and CDR2 is SVGAGI (reference sequence). CDR3 sequence: CASSYSDGEQYF. The CDR3 DNA reads as TGTGCCAGCAGTTACTCGGATGGCGAGCAGTACTTC.

The chain employs TRBV11-2 and TRBJ2-7; D may be TRBD1 or TRBD2 (5 bases each). V was cut by 9 bases and J by 5 bases, with 26 bases left in between. The CDR3 is made up of 16 amino acids. Looked up from germline, CDR1 is SGHAT and CDR2 is FQNNGV. This chain's CDR3 is CARINSLGAGADEQYF. The CDR3, as DNA: TGTGCCAGAATCAATTCCCTCGGGGCAGGCGCCGACGAGCAGTACTTC.

This chain uses TRBV4-3 with TRBJ2-7, with 10 bases matching TRBD2. This CDR3 spans 16 amino acids. In germline, CDR1 is LGHNA, CDR2 YSLEER. The V segment lost 4 bases and the J segment 1 base; nucleotides outside the gene matches: 7. The chain's CDR3 is CASSRIAGGLSYEQYF. The CDR3 coding sequence is TGCGCCAGCAGCCGAATAGCGGGGGGTCTATCCTACGAGCAGTACTTC.

The chain's CDR3 is CASSEYGTGRETQYF. In DNA, the CDR3 is TGTGCCAGCAGTGAATATGGGACAGGGAGGGAGACCCAGTACTTC. The chain links TRBV25-1 to TRBJ2-5; 9 bases map to TRBD1. Germline V gene data show CDR1 as MGHDK and CDR2 as SYGVNS. There are 15 residues in the CDR3. Losses at the gene ends were 0 bases for V and 5 bases for J; bases not matched to a gene: 4.

This chain uses TRBV27 with TRBJ1-2, with D tentatively TRBD1 (6 bases). The CDR3 is 14 amino acids. CDR1 is MNHEY and CDR2 is SMNVEV in the germline V gene (reference sequence). Trimming left V 5 bases short and J 2 bases short, with 12 bases between. Here the CDR3 reads CASSLTGFNYGYTF. The CDR3 DNA follows: TGTGCCAGCAGTCTGACAGGATTCAACTATGGCTACACCTTC.

The J gene is TRBJ1-6, the V gene TRBV20-1; D is undetermined. Germline loops: CDR1 DFQATT, CDR2 SNEGSKA (reference sequence). The CDR3 consists of 16 residues. Trimming took off 6 bases at V and 5 bases at J, with 20 bases between the two ends. CDR3 protein: CSAIWPGSPNNSPLHF. The CDR3 DNA reads TGCAGTGCCATATGGCCTGGCAGCCCCAATAATTCACCCCTCCACTTT.

The V and J genes are TRBV10-2 and TRBJ1-5; the match to TRBD1 covers 11 bases. Germline V gene sequence: CDR1 WSHSY, CDR2 SAAADI. The CDR3 has 14 residues. J lost 6 bases, V lost 9 bases, and 7 bases had no gene match. The CDR3 coding sequence is TGCGCCAGTCATTCCGGGACAGGGGGTCAGCCCCAGCATTTT. Protein: CASHSGTGGQPQHF.

As to this clonotype: One end of the junction varies from germline; a read error may be responsible. The chain carries TRBV28 and TRBJ1-5; D is undetermined. Looked up from germline, CDR1 is MDHEN and CDR2 is SYDVKM. This CDR3 region has 16 residues. The CDR3 loop is CASSSQAAYSNRPQHF. The CDR3 DNA follows: TGTGCCAGCAGTTCCCAAGCGGCGTATAGCAATCGGCCCCAGCATTTT.